These T cell receptor beta chains were read from a single sample in a study of tumor-infiltrating lymphocytes in primary liver carcinoma. TCRdb reanalysed the multiplex PCR reads using MiXCR and keeps one entry per CDR3 protein. The data hold about 190,000 distinct CDR3 sequences, with around four fifths observed a single time. Sequencing input: tumor tissue from primary liver carcinoma. Receptor source: a man between 35 and 55 years old with primary liver carcinoma and hepatitis B virus infection. Both conserved end residues are part of each CDR3. Fields, in order: clone size, V gene, J gene, D gene, CDR3 DNA, CDR3 protein. The D gene is left open where the match is weak. Size is stated for part of the rows, as once, few or many counts, or as a class when the clone is expanded.

abundance: NA
v_gene: TRBV28
j_gene: TRBJ2-3
d_gene: NA
CDR3nt: TGTGCCAGCAGTTTGGGGACCAATCCATATAGCAATCAGCCCCAGTATTTT
CDR3aa: CASSLGTNPYSNQPQYF

abundance: NA
v_gene: TRBV20-1
j_gene: TRBJ1-2
d_gene: NA
CDR3nt: TGCAGTGCTCCTATGGTTCATGGCTACACCTTC
CDR3aa: CSAPMVHGYTF

abundance: NA
v_gene: TRBV11-1
j_gene: TRBJ2-1
d_gene: NA
CDR3nt: TGTGCCAGCAGCTTAGCGAAGCAGGGGGGCTACTGTGAGCAGTTCTTC
CDR3aa: CASSLAKQGGYCEQFF

abundance: NA
v_gene: TRBV29-1
j_gene: TRBJ1-1
d_gene: NA
CDR3nt: TGCAGCGTTGGTAGAATCTGGGGGATGAACACTGAAGCTTTCTTT
CDR3aa: CSVGRIWGMNTEAFF

abundance: NA
v_gene: TRBV6-5
j_gene: TRBJ2-1
d_gene: TRBD1
CDR3nt: TGTGCCAGCAGTTACGGGGGACAGGGAAATTACAATGGGCAGTTCTTT
CDR3aa: CASSYGGQGNYNGQFF

abundance: NA
v_gene: TRBV6-6
j_gene: TRBJ2-7
d_gene: NA
CDR3nt: TGTCCCAGCTGTTACCCCGAAGGGGGAGGAGACGCGCAGTACTTC
CDR3aa: CPSCYPEGGGDAQYF

abundance: NA
v_gene: TRBV6-1
j_gene: TRBJ2-6
d_gene: TRBD2
CDR3nt: TGTGCCAGCAGTATTGGGAGTAGCGGGATCGACGTCCTGACTTTC
CDR3aa: CASSIGSSGIDVLTF

abundance: NA
v_gene: TRBV11-1
j_gene: TRBJ2-4
d_gene: TRBD2
CDR3nt: TGTGACAGCAGCTTTCCAGTGACTAGCGGGACCAAAACTATTCAGTACTTC
CDR3aa: CDSSFPVTSGTKTIQYF

abundance: few
v_gene: TRBV6-2/TRBV6-3
j_gene: TRBJ2-7
d_gene: NA
CDR3nt: TGTGCCAGTAGTTACTCGACGCAGGGGAATCCCTACGAGCAGTACTTC
CDR3aa: CASSYSTQGNPYEQYF

abundance: once
v_gene: TRBV29-1
j_gene: TRBJ2-7
d_gene: NA
CDR3nt: TGCAGCGGGACAGCCCACGGGGGTGTGCAGTACTTC
CDR3aa: CSGTAHGGVQYF

abundance: NA
v_gene: TRBV11-1
j_gene: TRBJ1-6
d_gene: NA
CDR3nt: TGTGCCAGCGGCCAGACGCTGGTTTCACCCCTCCACTTT
CDR3aa: CASGQTLVSPLHF

abundance: NA
v_gene: TRBV4-3
j_gene: TRBJ2-1
d_gene: NA
CDR3nt: TGCGCCAGCAGTGGTCCCTACAATGAGCACTTCTTC
CDR3aa: CASSGPYNEHFF

abundance: NA
v_gene: TRBV11-3
j_gene: TRBJ2-1
d_gene: NA
CDR3nt: TGTGCCAGAAGCTTAGGCGTCCCGAACAATGAGCACTTCTTC
CDR3aa: CARSLGVPNNEHFF

abundance: NA
v_gene: TRBV4-1
j_gene: TRBJ1-2
d_gene: NA
CDR3nt: TGCGCCGGCAGCCTCGCGGGCCAGGGGAACTGTGGCTACACCTTC
CDR3aa: CAGSLAGQGNCGYTF

abundance: few
v_gene: TRBV7-9
j_gene: TRBJ1-1
d_gene: NA
CDR3nt: TGTGCCAGCAGCGGTCGGGCAGGAGTAAGTGGGAGCACTGAAGCTTTCTTT
CDR3aa: CASSGRAGVSGSTEAFF

abundance: NA
v_gene: TRBV7-9
j_gene: TRBJ2-2
d_gene: NA
CDR3nt: TGTGCCAGCAGCTTAGTTCTTCACAGTTGGACCGGGGAGCTCTTTTTT
CDR3aa: CASSLVLHSWTGELFF

abundance: NA
v_gene: TRBV5-1
j_gene: TRBJ2-1
d_gene: NA
CDR3nt: TGCGCCAGCACCCCCGAAGGCAATGACCAGTTCTTC
CDR3aa: CASTPEGNDQFF

abundance: NA
v_gene: TRBV12-3/TRBV12-4
j_gene: TRBJ2-7
d_gene: NA
CDR3nt: TGTGCCAGCTGTTTGGAACACTACGAGCAATACTTC
CDR3aa: CASCLEHYEQYF

abundance: once
v_gene: TRBV11-2
j_gene: TRBJ2-6
d_gene: NA
CDR3nt: TGTGTCAGCAGCTTAGACAGGACTGGGGCCAACGTCCTGACTTTC
CDR3aa: CVSSLDRTGANVLTF

abundance: NA
v_gene: TRBV6-1
j_gene: TRBJ2-6
d_gene: NA
CDR3nt: TGTGCCAGCAGGACGGGAATGGGGTCCAAAGTCCTGACTTTC
CDR3aa: CASRTGMGSKVLTF

abundance: NA
v_gene: TRBV6-1
j_gene: TRBJ2-7
d_gene: NA
CDR3nt: TGTGCCAGCAGTGAACCCGAATTTTTATATGAGCAGGACTTC
CDR3aa: CASSEPEFLYEQDF

abundance: NA
v_gene: TRBV29-1
j_gene: TRBJ2-1
d_gene: TRBD2
CDR3nt: TGCAGCGTTGGACTACCGGGAGGGTTCTACAATGAGGACTTCTTC
CDR3aa: CSVGLPGGFYNEDFF

abundance: once
v_gene: TRBV4-2
j_gene: TRBJ1-2
d_gene: NA
CDR3nt: TGTACGAGCAGCCAAGAATGGACAGATGATGGCTACACCTTC
CDR3aa: CTSSQEWTDDGYTF

abundance: once
v_gene: TRBV7-9
j_gene: TRBJ2-7
d_gene: NA
CDR3nt: TGTGCCAGCAGTCGACCCGGGGGCCTAGTAGGAGGCGAGCAGAACTTC
CDR3aa: CASSRPGGLVGGEQNF

abundance: NA
v_gene: TRBV29-1
j_gene: TRBJ1-5
d_gene: NA
CDR3nt: TGCAGCGCCGGAGGGGGAGCGAATCATCCCCAACAATTT
CDR3aa: CSAGGGANHPQQF

abundance: NA
v_gene: TRBV29-1
j_gene: TRBJ1-1
d_gene: NA
CDR3nt: TGCAGCGTACGACAAGAAGTCACAGAAGCTTTCTTT
CDR3aa: CSVRQEVTEAFF

abundance: once
v_gene: TRBV11-2
j_gene: TRBJ1-2
d_gene: NA
CDR3nt: TGTGCTATCAGCACGTCAGCAGGGTTGATCCCTGGCTACACCTTC
CDR3aa: CAISTSAGLIPGYTF

abundance: NA
v_gene: TRBV12-3/TRBV12-4
j_gene: TRBJ2-2
d_gene: TRBD2
CDR3nt: TGTGCCAGCAGTTTACTTCTGGGGCGCGGGAGGGAGCTGTTTTTC
CDR3aa: CASSLLLGRGRELFF

abundance: NA
v_gene: TRBV6-2/TRBV6-3
j_gene: TRBJ2-1
d_gene: NA
CDR3nt: TGTGTCAGCACCCACGGAGGGTCATACAATGAGCAGTTCTTC
CDR3aa: CVSTHGGSYNEQFF

abundance: NA
v_gene: TRBV4-2
j_gene: TRBJ2-2
d_gene: NA
CDR3nt: TGTGCCAGCAGCCGAGCGGGCCTAGTGGGAGATTTCGGGGAGCTGTTTTTT
CDR3aa: CASSRAGLVGDFGELFF

abundance: NA
v_gene: TRBV5-4
j_gene: TRBJ1-1
d_gene: NA
CDR3nt: TGTGCCAGCAGATTAGGGCAGGGGACTATTGAAACTTTCTTT
CDR3aa: CASRLGQGTIETFF

abundance: NA
v_gene: TRBV29-1
j_gene: TRBJ2-2
d_gene: NA
CDR3nt: TGCAGCGTCGTAACAGGGAGCTCGACCGGGGATCTGTTTTTT
CDR3aa: CSVVTGSSTGDLFF

abundance: NA
v_gene: TRBV12-3/TRBV12-4
j_gene: TRBJ2-4
d_gene: NA
CDR3nt: TGTGCCAGTAGTTCCCTCGTTTACAATGAGCAGTACTTC
CDR3aa: CASSSLVYNEQYF

abundance: many
v_gene: TRBV4-2
j_gene: TRBJ2-3
d_gene: TRBD2
CDR3nt: TGTGCCAGCAGCCAAGAAGGGAGGACTAGCGGGAGAGGAGATACGCAGTATTTT
CDR3aa: CASSQEGRTSGRGDTQYF

abundance: NA
v_gene: TRBV5-4
j_gene: TRBJ1-6
d_gene: TRBD1
CDR3nt: TGTGCCAGCACCGCACAGGGGTCATCCCTCCACTTT
CDR3aa: CASTAQGSSLHF

abundance: once
v_gene: TRBV12-3/TRBV12-4
j_gene: TRBJ1-1
d_gene: NA
CDR3nt: TGTGCCAGAAGACAGCTCGGCGGACTGAAAGCTCTCTTT
CDR3aa: CARRQLGGLKALF

abundance: NA
v_gene: TRBV6-4
j_gene: TRBJ2-1
d_gene: NA
CDR3nt: TGTGCTAGCAGTGACTCAGCGGAAGGGAATGAGCAGTTCTTC
CDR3aa: CASSDSAEGNEQFF

abundance: NA
v_gene: TRBV6-1
j_gene: TRBJ2-1
d_gene: NA
CDR3nt: TGTGTCAGCAGTGGAGAAGCGGGTGGATACAATGAGCAGTTCTTC
CDR3aa: CVSSGEAGGYNEQFF

abundance: many
v_gene: TRBV10-3
j_gene: TRBJ1-2
d_gene: NA
CDR3nt: TGTGCCATCAGTGTCGAGAGGGGAGGGGATGGCTACACCTTC
CDR3aa: CAISVERGGDGYTF

abundance: NA
v_gene: TRBV7-2
j_gene: TRBJ2-3
d_gene: NA
CDR3nt: TGTGCCAGCAGCTTGGGAGGGGTCGGGGGGCCAGATACGCAGTATTTT
CDR3aa: CASSLGGVGGPDTQYF

abundance: NA
v_gene: TRBV28
j_gene: TRBJ2-7
d_gene: NA
CDR3nt: TGTACCAGCAGTTCCTCTGGGACTCCCAGGGCGCCCGAGCAGTACTTC
CDR3aa: CTSSSSGTPRAPEQYF

abundance: NA
v_gene: TRBV29-1
j_gene: TRBJ2-5
d_gene: NA
CDR3nt: TGCAGCGTCAGGGCTTGGGGACCCCAGGAGACCAAGTACTTC
CDR3aa: CSVRAWGPQETKYF

abundance: NA
v_gene: TRBV28
j_gene: TRBJ2-3
d_gene: NA
CDR3nt: TGTGCCAGCACCCCTCAGAGAGGGGTCGGAACCACAGATACGCAGTATTTT
CDR3aa: CASTPQRGVGTTDTQYF

abundance: NA
v_gene: TRBV11-2
j_gene: TRBJ2-2
d_gene: NA
CDR3nt: TGTGCCAATAGCTTAGTGACTAGTGGGGGCATCGGGGAGCTGTTTTTT
CDR3aa: CANSLVTSGGIGELFF

abundance: NA
v_gene: TRBV6-1
j_gene: TRBJ2-1
d_gene: NA
CDR3nt: TGCGCCAGCAGTTCCCTGAACGGAGGCTACAATGAGCAGTTCTTC
CDR3aa: CASSSLNGGYNEQFF

abundance: NA
v_gene: TRBV6-5
j_gene: TRBJ2-7
d_gene: NA
CDR3nt: TGTGCCAGCAGTTACGAGGCACACTACGGGCAGTACTTC
CDR3aa: CASSYEAHYGQYF